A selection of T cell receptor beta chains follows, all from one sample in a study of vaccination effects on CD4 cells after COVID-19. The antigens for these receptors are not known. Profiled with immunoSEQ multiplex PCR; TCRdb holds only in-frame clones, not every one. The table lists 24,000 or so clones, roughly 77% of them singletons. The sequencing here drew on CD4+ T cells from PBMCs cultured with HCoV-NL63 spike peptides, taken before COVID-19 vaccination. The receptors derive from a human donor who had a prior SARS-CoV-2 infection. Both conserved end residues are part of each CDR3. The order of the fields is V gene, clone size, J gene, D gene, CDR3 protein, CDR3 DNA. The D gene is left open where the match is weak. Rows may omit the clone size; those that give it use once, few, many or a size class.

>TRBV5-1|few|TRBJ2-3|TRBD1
CASSIGQGAYSSTDTQYF
TGCGCCAGCAGCATCGGACAGGGGGCGTATTCTAGCACAGATACGCAGTATTTT
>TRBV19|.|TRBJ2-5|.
CASSIGGASETQYF
TGTGCCAGTAGTATAGGCGGGGCGTCCGAGACCCAGTACTTC
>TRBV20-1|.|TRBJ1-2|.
CSARGNGYTF
TGCAGTGCTAGGGGAAATGGCTACACCTTC
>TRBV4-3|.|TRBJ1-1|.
CASSQDRNTEAFF
TGCGCCAGCAGCCAAGACAGGAACACTGAAGCTTTCTTT
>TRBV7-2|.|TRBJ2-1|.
CASSLFSEQFF
TGTGCCAGCAGCTTATTTAGTGAGCAGTTCTTC
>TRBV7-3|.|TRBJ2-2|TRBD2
CASSLNGGGNTGELFF
TGTGCCAGCAGCTTAAACGGCGGGGGGAACACCGGGGAGCTGTTTTTT
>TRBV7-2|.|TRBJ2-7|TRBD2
CASSLSLAGAYEQYF
TGTGCCAGCAGCTTATCGCTAGCGGGAGCATACGAGCAGTACTTC
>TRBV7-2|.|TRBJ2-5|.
CASRGRQPQETQYF
TGTGCCAGCAGAGGGAGACAGCCCCAAGAGACCCAGTACTTC
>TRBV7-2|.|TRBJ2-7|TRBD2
CASSPRLAGVHEQYF
TGTGCCAGCAGCCCTCGCCTAGCGGGAGTCCACGAGCAGTACTTC
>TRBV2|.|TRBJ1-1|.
CASFMYAGNTEAFF
TGTGCCAGCTTTATGTACGCGGGGAACACTGAAGCTTTCTTT
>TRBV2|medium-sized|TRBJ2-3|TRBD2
CASSTSGGADTQYF
TGTGCCAGCAGTACTAGCGGGGGGGCAGATACGCAGTATTTT
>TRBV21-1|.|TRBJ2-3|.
CASSKAPVDSGRAGLTDTQYF
TGTGCCAGCAGCAAAGCCCCGGTTGATAGCGGGAGGGCCGGGTTAACAGATACGCAGTATTTT
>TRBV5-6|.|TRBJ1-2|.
CASSLGGPSNYGYTF
TGTGCCAGCAGCTTGGGGGGGCCTTCTAACTATGGCTACACCTTC
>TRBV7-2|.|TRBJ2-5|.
CASSLRGSETQYF
TGTGCCAGCAGCTTAAGGGGGTCCGAGACCCAGTACTTC
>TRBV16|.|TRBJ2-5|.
CASSQSSPQETQYF
TGTGCCAGCAGCCAGTCATCACCGCAAGAGACCCAGTACTTC
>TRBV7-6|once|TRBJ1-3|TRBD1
CASSYGQGPNSGNTIYF
TGTGCCAGCAGCTACGGACAGGGCCCTAACTCTGGAAACACCATATATTTT